Sequencing of this T cell receptor beta chain was carried out in a study of cytotoxic CD8 clonotypes in ibrutinib-treated CLL. Germline trimming cut 2 bases from V and 2 bases from J; bases unmatched to any gene: 7. The CDR3 length is 17 residues. Germline V lookup: CDR1 WSHSY, CDR2 SAAADI. Using immunoSEQ multiplex PCR, the repertoire was profiled, and TCRdb retains in-frame clones only, with some absent. In the table there are about 270,000 clones, roughly 76% of which are singletons. This receptor was obtained from a human donor with chronic lymphocytic leukemia. The chain uses TRBV10-2 and TRBJ2-7, with TRBD2 matching 12 bases. Sample: PBMCs, taken at disease progression, from a patient treated with ibrutinib. The CDR3 sequence: CASSEMGLAGYTYEQYF. Written as DNA, the CDR3 is TGCGCCAGCAGTGAGATGGGACTAGCGGGTTATACCTACGAGCAGTACTTC.